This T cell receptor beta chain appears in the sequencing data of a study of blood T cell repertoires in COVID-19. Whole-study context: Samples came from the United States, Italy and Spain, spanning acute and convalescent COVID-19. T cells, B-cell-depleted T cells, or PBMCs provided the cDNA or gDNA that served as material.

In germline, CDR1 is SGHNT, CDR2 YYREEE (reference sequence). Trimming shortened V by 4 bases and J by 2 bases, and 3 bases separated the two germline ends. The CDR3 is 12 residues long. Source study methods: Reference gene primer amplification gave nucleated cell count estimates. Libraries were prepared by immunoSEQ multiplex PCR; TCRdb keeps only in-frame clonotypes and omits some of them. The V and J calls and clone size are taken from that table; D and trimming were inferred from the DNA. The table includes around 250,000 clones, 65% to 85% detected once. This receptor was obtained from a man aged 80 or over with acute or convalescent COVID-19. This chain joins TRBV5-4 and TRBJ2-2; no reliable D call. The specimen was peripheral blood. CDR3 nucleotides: TGTGCCAGCAGCCTTAACACCGGGGAGCTGTTTTTT. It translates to CASSLNTGELFF.